The 28 T cell receptor beta chains listed next were all sequenced from one sample in a study of T-cell reconstitution after alpha-beta-depleted transplantation in children. A TCRbeta library incorporating unique molecular identifiers was prepared. In TCRdb, the PCR reads were re-called with MiXCR into one record per CDR3 protein. The sample lists approximately 400,000 distinct CDR3 sequences; about a tenth were seen once. The specimen comprised PBMCs from the stem cell graft donor, sampled from the stem cell graft. Receptors originate from a human donor who donated a stem cell graft to a child with acute myeloid leukemia.

Many counts were recorded for this clonotype. This sequence joins TRBV12-3 or TRBV12-4 and TRBJ2-2, with unresolved D. V was trimmed by 2 bases and J by 4 bases, leaving 11 bases between them. The CDR3 extends over 15 amino acids. The CDR3 DNA reads TGTGCCAGCAGTTTAAAGGTCGGATCCACCGGGGAGCTGTTTTTT. Its protein product is CASSLKVGSTGELFF.

A few counts support this clonotype. The genes are TRBV5-1 and TRBJ2-6; a possible D gene is TRBD1 (5 bases). V was trimmed by 2 bases and J by 0 bases, leaving 15 bases between them. Germline lookup yields CDR1 SGHRS and CDR2 YFSETQ. CDR3 length equals 18 residues. As DNA, the CDR3 is TGCGCCAGCAGCTTCGTAGGGGCCGTTAACTCTGGGGCCAACGTCCTGACTTTC. Encoded protein: CASSFVGAVNSGANVLTF.

The table lists this clonotype with a count of one. V and J are TRBV5-5 and TRBJ2-1; tentatively, D is TRBD2 (5 bases). The V and J ends lost 0 bases and 6 bases respectively, with 13 bases between them. CDR1 and CDR2 (germline): SGHKS, YYEKEE (reference sequence). CDR3 length: 15 residues. Here the CDR3 DNA reads TGTGCCAGCAGCTTGGCGGGGATTTTTATCAATGAGCAGTTCTTC. It yields the protein CASSLAGIFINEQFF.

This clonotype was seen a handful of times. J is TRBJ1-5 and V is TRBV3-1; possibly TRBD1 for D (6 bases). V lost 4 bases, J lost 2 bases, and 15 bases lay in between. CDR3 length: 16 amino acids. Looked up from germline, CDR1 is LGHDT and CDR2 is YNNKEL (reference sequence). The CDR3 protein is CASSLWLDSRNQPQHF. The CDR3 DNA is TGTGCCAGCAGCCTCTGGTTGGACAGTCGCAATCAGCCCCAGCATTTT.

This clonotype was detected many times. The chain uses TRBV29-1 and TRBJ2-2, with D uncertain. Germline V gives CDR1 SQVTM, CDR2 ANQGSEA. This CDR3 has 11 amino acids. Trimming stripped 4 bases from V and 8 bases from J, with 8 bases between. CDR3: CSVVGPGELFF. The CDR3 region has the DNA TGCAGCGTTGTGGGCCCGGGGGAGCTGTTTTTT.

V usage is TRBV20-1 and J usage is TRBJ1-3; D is ambiguous. V was trimmed by 0 bases and J by 0 bases, leaving 6 bases between them. There are 14 residues in the CDR3. Germline V gene sequence: CDR1 DFQATT, CDR2 SNEGSKA (reference sequence). CDR3 region: CSARDHNSGNTIYF. CDR3 DNA sequence: TGCAGTGCTAGAGATCACAACTCTGGAAACACCATATATTTT.

This chain's CDR3 is CSVVWDRQETQYF. CDR3 bases: TGCAGCGTTGTCTGGGACAGACAAGAGACCCAGTACTTC. V usage is TRBV29-1 and J usage is TRBJ2-5, with 7 bases fitting TRBD1. The CDR3 spans 13 residues. Trimming took 4 bases from V and 2 from J; bases not matched to a gene: 4. CDR1 and CDR2 from the germline V gene are SQVTM and ANQGSEA. Full variable domain (remainder filled in from reference TRBV29-1 and TRBJ2-5): SAVISQKPSRDICQRGTSLTIQCQVDSQVTMMFWYRQQPGQSLTLIATANQGSEATYESGFVIDKFPISRPNLTFSTLTVSNMSPEDSSIYLCSVVWDRQETQYFGPGTRLLVL.

This clonotype was counted a few times. The rearrangement links TRBV6-1 to TRBJ2-1, with unresolved D. This CDR3 is built from 14 residues. Trimming removed 10 bases from V and 0 bases from J, with 13 bases in between. CDR1 is MNHNS and CDR2 is SASEGT in the germline V gene. The CDR3 region has the DNA TGTGCCACTTCGTCCCCGGGCTCCTACAATGAGCAGTTCTTC. As protein: CATSSPGSYNEQFF.

V and J are TRBV6-1 and TRBJ2-3; TRBD1 is a possible D gene (6 bases). This CDR3 is built from 15 residues. V gave up 7 bases and J gave up 6 bases, with 20 bases separating them. Germline loops: CDR1 MNHNS, CDR2 SASEGT. In nucleotides, the CDR3 is TGTGCCAGCATGGGAGAACAGGGCGTTCCGGATACGCAGTATTTT. As protein: CASMGEQGVPDTQYF.

This clonotype was seen a few times. The chain recombines TRBV6-2 or TRBV6-3 with TRBJ2-2; TRBD1 aligns across 7 bases. Germline CDR1 reads MNHEY; CDR2 reads SVGEGT. J gave up 0 bases and V 5 bases, and 3 bases lay outside the gene matches. This CDR3 spans 15 amino acids. The CDR3 region is CASSMTGPNTGELFF. CDR3 sequence (DNA): TGTGCCAGCAGTATGACAGGGCCGAACACCGGGGAGCTGTTTTTT.

The V and J genes are TRBV6-1 and TRBJ2-3; TRBD1 agrees at 7 bases. The CDR3 consists of 15 residues. V dropped 0 bases and J dropped 0; count of bases not matched to a gene: 0. Germline lookup yields CDR1 MNHNS and CDR2 SASEGT. Written as DNA, the CDR3 is TGTGCCAGCAGTGAAGCGGGACAGAGCACAGATACGCAGTATTTT. Translated, it gives CASSEAGQSTDTQYF.

Only a few counts were recorded for this clonotype. The CDR3 bases are TGTGCCACCAGCGGAGTCGGCGGGAGGCACCAAGTGGGCCAGTACTTC. As protein: CATSGVGGRHQVGQYF. The chain recombines TRBV15 with TRBJ2-5; 8 bases are a match to TRBD2. CDR1 LNHNV and CDR2 YYDKDF come from the germline V gene (reference sequence). J gave up 10 bases and V 5 bases, and 18 bases lay outside the gene matches. This CDR3 region has 16 residues.

This chain uses TRBV7-3 with TRBJ2-3; 12 positions match TRBD2. Germline V gene data show CDR1 as SGHTA and CDR2 as FQGTGA. The J segment lost 6 bases and the V segment lost 5 bases, leaving 3 bases of the junction unmatched. This CDR3 has 14 amino acids. CDR3 sequence: CASSLGTSGDTQYF. As DNA, the CDR3 is TGTGCCAGCAGCCTCGGGACTAGCGGGGATACGCAGTATTTT.

This chain joins TRBV27 and TRBJ2-2, with D possibly being TRBD2 (5 bases). The CDR3 sequence is 15 residues long. Per germline, CDR1 MNHEY and CDR2 SMNVEV (reference sequence). V lost 5 bases, J lost 6 bases, and 16 bases lay in between. The CDR3 is CASSLFIRGAGELFF. CDR3 coding DNA: TGTGCCAGCAGTCTCTTTATACGGGGTGCCGGGGAGCTGTTTTTT.

The chain combines TRBV20-1 with TRBJ1-5, with D maybe TRBD1 (6 bases). The CDR3 totals 16 residues. The V gene's germline CDR1 is DFQATT and CDR2 SNEGSKA (reference sequence). V was clipped by 0 bases and J by 0 bases, with 12 bases between them. The CDR3 DNA sequence: TGCAGTGCTAGAGACCGGACAGCGCTTAGCAATCAGCCCCAGCATTTT. It codes for CSARDRTALSNQPQHF.

This chain links TRBV3-1 with TRBJ2-1, with TRBD2 identical over 9 bases. Germline V gene lookup returns CDR1 LGHDT and CDR2 YNNKEL (reference sequence). This CDR3 contains 14 residues. V lost 1 base and J lost 7; bases outside the gene matches: 2. The CDR3 DNA reads as TGTGCCAGCAGCCAAGTTAGCGGGAGTAATGAGCAGTTCTTC. This encodes CASSQVSGSNEQFF.

This clonotype appeared a few times. This chain uses TRBV29-1 with TRBJ1-2; D is unclear. The CDR3 loop spans 14 amino acids. Germline CDR1 is SQVTM and CDR2 is ANQGSEA. V dropped 2 bases and J dropped 0 bases, with 10 bases sitting between them. The CDR3 nucleotides read TGCAGCGTTGAAAGCCCCCCGGCTAACTATGGCTACACCTTC. Its translation: CSVESPPANYGYTF.

This clonotype has only a few counts. The chain links TRBV20-1 to TRBJ1-4, with D unresolved. This CDR3 spans 14 amino acids. Trimming pared 0 bases from V and 5 bases from J, leaving 10 bases between. Germline CDR1 is DFQATT and CDR2 is SNEGSKA (reference sequence). In DNA form, the CDR3 reads TGCAGTGCTAGAGAGCGTCCTTCCAATGAAAAACTGTTTTTT. As protein: CSARERPSNEKLFF.

The gene calls are TRBV19 and TRBJ1-2; possible D gene TRBD1, 6 bases. Germline CDR1 LNHDA, CDR2 SQIVND (reference sequence). V dropped 5 bases and J dropped 4 bases, with 11 bases sitting between them. This CDR3 contains 13 residues. CDR3 in amino acids: CASSAGESYGYTF. DNA of the CDR3: TGTGCCAGTAGTGCAGGGGAGAGCTATGGCTACACCTTC.

The V call is TRBV29-1, the J call TRBJ2-3; 7 positions agree with TRBD2. This CDR3 region has 14 residues. CDR1 and CDR2 from the germline V gene are SQVTM and ANQGSEA. The ends lost 3 bases at V and 7 bases at J; junction bases unmatched: 10. The DNA of the CDR3 is TGCAGCGTTGACCTGCGGGGGAACGGGCATACGCAGTATTTT. Its protein is CSVDLRGNGHTQYF.

In its sample, this clonotype was seen a few times. The V gene is TRBV7-9, the J gene TRBJ1-2; tentative D call: TRBD1 (6 bases). The CDR3 contains 15 residues. From germline, CDR1 is SEHNR and CDR2 FQNEAQ (reference sequence). V was clipped by 2 bases and J by 8 bases, with 18 bases between them. As DNA, the CDR3 is TGTGCCAGCAGCTTACCCAGGGGCTTATCCTTGGGCTACACCTTC. Protein: CASSLPRGLSLGYTF.

The V and J genes are TRBV5-5 and TRBJ2-7; tentatively, D is TRBD1 (6 bases). Trimming stripped 0 bases from V and 2 bases from J, with 15 bases between. Germline CDR1 and CDR2: SGHKS and YYEKEE (reference sequence). This CDR3 has 16 amino acids. Here the CDR3 DNA reads TGTGCCAGCAGCTTGGAGGGGGTAGGGCCCGCCTACGAGCAGTACGTC. Its protein product is CASSLEGVGPAYEQYV.

The V call is TRBV7-9, the J call TRBJ1-4; TRBD1 agrees at 7 bases. V was pared by 2 bases and J by 4 bases, with 4 bases of the junction left unmatched. The CDR3 consists of 15 residues. In germline, CDR1 is SEHNR, CDR2 FQNEAQ (reference sequence). Here the CDR3 reads CASSLRGQVNEKLFF. DNA of the CDR3: TGTGCCAGCAGCTTAAGGGGGCAAGTTAATGAAAAACTGTTTTTT. Full variable domain (missing parts from reference TRBV7-9 and TRBJ1-4): DTGVSQNPRHKITKRGQNVTFRCDPISEHNRLYWYRQTLGQGPEFLTYFQNEAQLEKSRLLSDRFSAERPKGSFSTLEIQRTEQGDSAMYLCASSLRGQVNEKLFFGSGTQLSVL.

J is TRBJ2-7 and V is TRBV5-5, with 10 positions matching TRBD2. Germline V CDR1 and CDR2: SGHKS, YYEKEE (reference sequence). The CDR3 length is 15 residues. J gave up 2 bases and V 0 bases, and 2 bases lay outside the gene matches. CDR3 DNA: TGTGCCAGCAGCTTGGCTAGCGGGAGAACCTACGAGCAGTACTTC. It encodes CASSLASGRTYEQYF.

This chain links TRBV7-8 with TRBJ1-5; D ambiguous. Trimming removed 0 bases at V and 3 bases at J, with 9 bases between. The CDR3 contains 15 residues. Germline V CDR1 and CDR2: SGHVS, FQNEAQ. The CDR3 protein is CASSLALGPNQPQHF. Here the CDR3 DNA reads TGTGCCAGCAGCTTAGCGCTAGGGCCCAATCAGCCCCAGCATTTT.

This clonotype was picked up a small number of times. This chain uses TRBV7-6 with TRBJ2-5; weak D call: TRBD1 (6 bases). V lost 5 bases, J lost 0 bases, and 13 bases lay in between. This CDR3 is built from 15 residues. The germline CDR1 and CDR2 sequences are SGHVS and FNYEAQ. CDR3 sequence: CASSPLQGYQETQYF. The CDR3 region has the DNA TGTGCCAGCAGCCCCCTCCAGGGGTACCAAGAGACCCAGTACTTC.

This clonotype showed up just a few times. This chain links TRBV3-1 with TRBJ2-5, with 7 bases fitting TRBD2. This CDR3 comprises 18 residues. The germline gives CDR1 LGHDT, CDR2 YNNKEL (reference sequence). Trimming cost V 4 bases and J 2 bases; bases outside gene matches: 16. The CDR3 reads CASSPSVIGRGMQETQYF. In DNA form, the CDR3 reads TGTGCCAGCAGCCCCTCCGTGATTGGGCGGGGGATGCAAGAGACCCAGTACTTC.

This clonotype appeared many times. CDR3 DNA: TGTGCCAGCAGCAACAGGGGAGACGGCAATCAGCCCCAGCATTTT. Its translation: CASSNRGDGNQPQHF. The V call is TRBV6-1, the J call TRBJ1-5, with TRBD1 matching over 7 bases. The V segment lost 6 bases and the J segment 2 bases; nucleotides outside the gene matches: 7. CDR3 length equals 15 residues. The germline V gene encodes CDR1 MNHNS and CDR2 SASEGT.